What follows describes a single TCR beta chain. This clone was seen a handful of times. Its antigen has not been determined. No quality values exist for individual bases; no much larger clone is one base distant. The record originates from a study of cytotoxic CD8 clonotypes in ibrutinib-treated CLL (dated by TCRdb to about 2021). As for the study more broadly: The cohort had 11 to 12 relapsed/refractory and roughly 15 treatment-naive patients; around 17 were IGHV unmutated. On average, each sample had roughly 250,000 productive templates and approximately 100,000 productive rearrangements. Longitudinal samples were available for about 30% of the 86 trial participants. The response samples were drawn at a median of around eleven months into treatment, with a range of roughly 6 to 36 months. Partial responses were observed in about 25 patients and complete responses in 2; after a median follow-up of 68 months, remission was maintained in some 14 patients and progression was observed in 12. Patients were still on ibrutinib when every remission and progressive disease sample was collected. Cryopreserved peripheral blood mononuclear cells were obtained before treatment, at response, and at either sustained remission or disease progression.

Broad study findings and their caveats: Lymph node repertoires were not examined, and the timing of sampling was not matched between patients in sustained remission and those whose disease progressed. Public clonotypes were rare and either shrank or stayed stable during treatment, and the rise in clonality at ibrutinib response reflected expansion of private clonotypes. Clonality increased at ibrutinib response, stayed stable in sustained remission, and fell back toward baseline at progression. At baseline, clonality was higher than in age-matched healthy donors and showed a strong correlation with circulating CD8+ T-cell counts.

The goal of deep resolution MiSeq sequencing was a depth between 1 in 1 million and 1 in 200,000 T cells, and coverage averaged 10x per clonotype. The immunoSEQ hsTCRB Kit was used to generate TCR beta libraries. The study's processing was this. The data were analyzed with ImmunoSEQ Analyzer and ImmunoSEQ Data Assistant, and V, D and J gene assignments followed IMGT definitions. Clonality, which ranges from 0 to 1, was calculated by subtracting the normalized Shannon entropy of productive rearrangement frequencies from one. Public clonotype analysis was restricted to overrepresented clonotypes comprising at least 0.05% of each patient's repertoire. Some 13 repertoires from age-matched healthy donors, obtained from immuneACCESS, served as clonality controls. The table was pulled from immuneACCESS by TCRdb, which kept in-frame rearrangements only. Such tables lose some clones; where checked, under half of the loss comes from unresolved V genes, and the rest has no known cause. The V and J calls and the clone size are those of that table, but D and trimming were determined from the DNA. The sample includes about 140,000 clones, with around 90% observed a single time. 10% to 12% of the sample is held by the ten biggest clonotypes.

The meaning of the sample's time point label: approximately twelve months on ibrutinib. For TCR beta library preparation, approximately 2 micrograms of genomic DNA was extracted from cryopreserved PBMCs. High-throughput TCR beta sequencing was performed on longitudinal blood samples from CLL patients receiving ibrutinib monotherapy. The patients took part in an open-label, single-center phase 2 trial of ibrutinib monotherapy. The sample consisted of PBMCs, taken after 12 months of ibrutinib treatment. This TCR came from a human donor with chronic lymphocytic leukemia.

The DNA sequence is as follows: TGTGCCAGTAGACCAGAGTATAGCAATCAGCCCCAGCATTTT. It codes for CASRPEYSNQPQHF. The rearranged segments are TRBV19 and TRBJ1-5, with the D gene too uncertain to name. Spanning cysteine to phenylalanine, the CDR3 consists of 14 amino acids. Only CDR3 DNA is held: 42 bases, read in frame from base 1. V is reduced by 6 bases and J by 0 bases, leaving a spacing of 9 bases between them. Based on the germline V gene (reference sequence), the CDR1 and CDR2 sequences are LNHDA and SQIVND.